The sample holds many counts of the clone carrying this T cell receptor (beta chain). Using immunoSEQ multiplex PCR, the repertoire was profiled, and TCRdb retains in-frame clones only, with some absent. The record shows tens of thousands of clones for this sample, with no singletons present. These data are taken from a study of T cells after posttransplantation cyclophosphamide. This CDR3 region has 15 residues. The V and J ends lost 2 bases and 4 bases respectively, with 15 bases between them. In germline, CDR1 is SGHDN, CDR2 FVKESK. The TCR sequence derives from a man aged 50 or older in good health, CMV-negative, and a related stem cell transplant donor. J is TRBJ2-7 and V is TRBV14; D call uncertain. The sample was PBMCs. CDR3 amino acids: CASSQSPRHVYEQYF. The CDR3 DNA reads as TGTGCCAGCAGCCAAAGCCCGCGGCATGTTTACGAGCAGTACTTC.